This T cell receptor (beta chain) appears in the sequencing data of a study of beta chain features in type 1 diabetes. Isolated RNA was reverse transcribed in full, so expressed TCRB transcripts were sequenced. Profiling relied on immunoSEQ multiplex PCR, and the TCRdb table lists in-frame clones only, not all of them. This table has about 260,000 clones, over 65% appearing once. The germline gives CDR1 MDHEN, CDR2 SYDVKM. The CDR3 covers 15 residues. J gave up 1 base and V 6 bases, and 7 bases lay outside the gene matches. The specimen was naive CD4+ T cells from blood. This TCR derives from a man aged 25-45 years in good health. The chain has TRBV28 and TRBJ2-5; 8 bases agree with TRBD1. CDR3 in amino acids: CASSPYRGSQETQYF. In nucleotides, the CDR3 is TGTGCCAGCAGCCCCTACAGGGGGAGCCAAGAGACCCAGTACTTC.